A single sample gave rise to the 11 T cell receptor beta chains below, sequenced in a study of OX40 agonist ivuxolimab in advanced cancers. TCRdb keeps only in-frame clones here, not all; method: immunoSEQ multiplex PCR. The table shows about 58,000 clones, with about 81% occurring only once. The sequenced sample was CD4+ or CD8+ T cells sorted from blood, obtained in a trial of the OX40 agonist ivuxolimab. These receptors came from an adult with an advanced solid tumor such as melanoma, head and neck, liver or kidney cancer.

The chain employs TRBV25-1 and TRBJ2-1; 9 bases map to TRBD1. Trimming took 5 bases from V and 4 from J; bases not matched to a gene: 9. This CDR3 contains 16 residues. The germline V gene has CDR1 MGHDK and CDR2 SYGVNS. The CDR3 nucleotides are TGTGCCAGCAGTCCCCCGGGACAGGGAATGTACAATGAGCAGTTCTTC. Its protein is CASSPPGQGMYNEQFF.

The chain links TRBV2 to TRBJ2-5, with D tentatively TRBD1 (6 bases). The length of the CDR3 is 12 residues. The V gene's germline CDR1 is SNHLY and CDR2 FYNNEI. V lost 6 bases and J 5 bases, leaving 10 bases between the germline ends. Here the CDR3 DNA reads TGTGCCAGCAGGGCCGACAGGGAGACCCAGTACTTC. This gives the protein CASRADRETQYF.

This chain links TRBV4-2 with TRBJ2-1; weak D call: TRBD2 (5 bases). The CDR3 sequence is 11 residues long. V was trimmed by 4 bases and J by 7 bases, leaving 5 bases between them. The germline gives CDR1 LGHNA, CDR2 YNFKEQ. The CDR3 here is CASSPGNEQFF. The CDR3 nucleotides read TGTGCCAGCAGCCCGGGAAATGAGCAGTTCTTC.

J is TRBJ2-1 and V is TRBV16; 10 nucleotides line up with TRBD1. The ends lost 3 bases at V and 2 bases at J; junction bases unmatched: 4. This CDR3 has 16 residues. Germline V gives CDR1 KGHSY, CDR2 FQNENV. CDR3 nucleotides: TGTGCCAGCAGCCACCAGGGACAGGGGACCTACAATGAGCAGTTCTTC. Protein sequence: CASSHQGQGTYNEQFF.

V gene TRBV13 combines with J gene TRBJ2-2; perhaps TRBD2 as D (6 bases). CDR1 and CDR2 from the germline V gene are PRHDT and FYEKMQ (reference sequence). The V gene lost 5 bases and the J gene lost 6 bases, with 10 bases spanning the gap. CDR3 length: 13 residues. CDR3 bases: TGTGCCAGCAGCCCAGGGACTCCCGGGGAGCTGTTTTTT. Amino acids: CASSPGTPGELFF.

The chain has TRBV5-1 and TRBJ2-5, with TRBD1 matching 9 bases. Germline CDR1 reads SGHRS; CDR2 reads YFSETQ. The V and J ends lost 2 bases and 4 bases, in that order; junction bases with no gene match: 6. This CDR3 contains 15 residues. The CDR3 nucleotides are TGCGCCAGCAGCTTCACAGGGGGCGAAGCAGAGACCCAGTACTTC. Amino acid sequence: CASSFTGGEAETQYF.

This clone appeared a few times. J is TRBJ1-1 and V is TRBV7-9; unclear D gene. CDR1 SEHNR and CDR2 FQNEAQ come from the germline V gene (reference sequence). V was shortened by 3 bases and J by 1 base, with 9 bases between the two germline ends. The CDR3 has 14 residues. The CDR3 loop is CASSLGQANTEAFF. The CDR3 region has the DNA TGTGCCAGCAGCTTGGGTCAAGCGAACACTGAAGCTTTCTTT.

The chain links TRBV9 to TRBJ1-2; a possible D gene is TRBD1 (5 bases). The CDR3 runs to 13 residues. Trimming removed 0 bases from V and 8 bases from J, with 11 bases in between. The V gene's germline CDR1 is SGDLS and CDR2 YYNGEE. CDR3 sequence reads: CASSVVQGRGYTF. The CDR3 DNA follows: TGTGCCAGCAGCGTAGTGCAGGGTCGGGGCTACACCTTC.

The J gene is TRBJ2-7, the V gene TRBV18; no firm D call. The CDR3 length is 14 residues. Trimming shortened V by 0 bases and J by 1 base, and 7 bases separated the two germline ends. The V gene's germline CDR1 is KGHSH and CDR2 LQKENI. CDR3 sequence (DNA): TGTGCCAGCTCACCACCAACAATTTCCTACGAGCAGTACTTC. Translating gives CASSPPTISYEQYF. Full variable domain (rest looked up from reference TRBV18 and TRBJ2-7): NAGVMQNPRHLVRRRGQEARLRCSPMKGHSHVYWYRQLPEEGLKFMVYLQKENIIDESGMPKERFSAEFPKEGPSILRIQQVVRGDSAAYFCASSPPTISYEQYFGPGTRLTVT.

The chain employs TRBV2 and TRBJ2-6; 10 bases line up with TRBD2. The CDR3 is made up of 17 amino acids. The J segment lost 4 bases and the V segment lost 4 bases, leaving 7 bases of the junction unmatched. The germline V gene has CDR1 SNHLY and CDR2 FYNNEI. The CDR3 DNA reads as TGTGCCAGCAGTGTCCTAGCGGGGGCCTCGGGGGCCAACGTCCTGACTTTC. Its translation: CASSVLAGASGANVLTF.

The gene calls are TRBV7-9 and TRBJ2-3; D might be TRBD2 (6 bases). There are 17 residues in the CDR3. Deletions cut 3 bases from V and 0 bases from J, with 16 bases between. The germline CDR1 and CDR2 sequences are SEHNR and FQNEAQ (reference sequence). The CDR3 region has the DNA TGTGCCAGCAGCTTCGGGGGTACCTCCTCTAGCACAGATACGCAGTATTTT. Encoded protein: CASSFGGTSSSTDTQYF.